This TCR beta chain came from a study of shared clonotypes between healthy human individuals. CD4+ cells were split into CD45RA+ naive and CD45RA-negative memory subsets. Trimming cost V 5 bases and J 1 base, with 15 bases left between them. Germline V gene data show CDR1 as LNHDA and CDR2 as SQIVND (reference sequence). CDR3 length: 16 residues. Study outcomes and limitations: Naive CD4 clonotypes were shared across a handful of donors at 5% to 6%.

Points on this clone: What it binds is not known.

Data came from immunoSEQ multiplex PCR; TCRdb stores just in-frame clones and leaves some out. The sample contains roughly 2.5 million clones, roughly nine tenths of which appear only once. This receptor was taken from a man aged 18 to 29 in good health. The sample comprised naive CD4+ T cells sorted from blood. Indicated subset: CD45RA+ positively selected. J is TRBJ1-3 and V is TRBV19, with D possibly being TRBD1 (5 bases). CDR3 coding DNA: TGTGCCAGTAGTCGGAAGGGGAGAGAGTCTGGAAACACCATATATTTT. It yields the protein CASSRKGRESGNTIYF.